Each of the 20 T cell receptor beta chains below was sequenced from the same sample in a study of CXCR3-negative and CXCR3-positive naive CD8 T cells (dated by TCRdb to the late 2010s). Overall results and qualifications from the work: TRB CDR3s from CXCR3-positive naive cells showed higher hydrophobicity (lower Kidera factor 4), lower energy, and higher strength and volume indices than CXCR3-negative naive cells.

Reads for this sample came from a NextSeq 550. The Human TCR Profiling Kit (MiLaboratory) was used to make UMI-labeled 5' RACE TRB cDNA libraries. TCRdb reanalyzed the reads, keeping one entry per CDR3 protein sequence and omitting DNA. The sample has approximately 59,000 distinct CDR3 sequences on record. The biggest ten clones account for under 0.8% of the sample. Their antigens are not known. Specimen: naive CXCR3+ CD8+ T cells from blood. The cell subset or site label for this specimen denotes: CD45RO-CCR7+CD27+CD95- naive CD8+ T cells expressing CXCR3 (TNR3+). Receptor source: a human donor in good health. Some clones in this sample may be carry-over from other donors' samples.

CDR3 region: CASFGSYNEQFF. The genes are TRBV7-9 and TRBJ2-1. The CDR3 spans 12 residues. Germline V lookup: CDR1 SEHNR, CDR2 FQNEAQ (reference sequence).

J is TRBJ2-1 and V is TRBV14; TCRdb reports TRBD2, a call that lacks DNA to check it against. This CDR3 comprises 18 residues. Germline CDR1 reads SGHDN; CDR2 reads FVKESK. CDR3 in amino acids: CASGSGTSGGEVYNEQFF.

This rearrangement joins TRBV20-1 to TRBJ1-1. This CDR3 spans 15 amino acids. Germline V gene lookup returns CDR1 DFQATT and CDR2 SNEGSKA (reference sequence). CDR3 sequence: CSARKEQGENTEAFF.

The V gene is TRBV5-6, the J gene TRBJ1-1; TCRdb returns TRBD1, unconfirmable since there is no DNA. Germline V gives CDR1 SGHDT, CDR2 YYEEEE. There are 15 residues in the CDR3. The CDR3 sequence is CASSPWTGMNTEAFF. Complete variable domain (other parts from reference TRBV5-6 and TRBJ1-1): DAGVTQSPTHLIKTRGQQVTLRCSPKSGHDTVSWYQQALGQGPQFIFQYYEEEERQRGNFPDRFSGHQFPNYSSELNVNALLLGDSALYLCASSPWTGMNTEAFFGQGTRLTVV.

J is TRBJ2-5 and V is TRBV7-9; TCRdb returns TRBD1, unconfirmable since there is no DNA. The length of the CDR3 is 20 residues. Germline CDR1 reads SEHNR; CDR2 reads FQNEAQ (reference sequence). The CDR3 is CASSLTHDDRGAAFQETQYF.

The CDR3 reads CASSLEGTDTYGYTF. This sequence joins TRBV7-9 and TRBJ1-2; TCRdb outputs TRBD1, but without DNA this stays unchecked. The germline V gene has CDR1 SEHNR and CDR2 FQNEAQ (reference sequence). The length of the CDR3 is 15 residues.

This chain joins TRBV20-1 and TRBJ2-2; TCRdb selects TRBD2, and the lack of DNA leaves this call unchecked. This CDR3 comprises 16 residues. Germline CDR1 and CDR2: DFQATT and SNEGSKA (reference sequence). The CDR3 protein is CSARSTGGYGSGELFF.

The rearrangement links TRBV7-2 to TRBJ1-1; without DNA, the TCRdb call of TRBD1 cannot be checked. Per germline, CDR1 SGHTA and CDR2 FQGNSA. The CDR3 sequence is 15 residues long. The CDR3 loop is CASSSRGEMNTEAFF.

This chain links TRBV7-2 with TRBJ2-1; TCRdb indicates TRBD1, and absent DNA this call remains unverified. Germline-derived CDR1 and CDR2 are SGHTA and FQGNSA. This CDR3 is 14 amino acids long. This CDR3 is CASSFGTGSNEQFF.

This chain joins TRBV6-6 and TRBJ2-7; TCRdb's assignment of TRBD1 cannot be checked, as there is no DNA. Per the germline V gene, CDR1 is MNHNY and CDR2 is SVGAGI (reference sequence). The CDR3 contains 17 residues. The CDR3 here is CASSYPTVGQGSYEQYF.

This chain connects TRBV14 to TRBJ1-2; TCRdb lists TRBD1, though no DNA is available to test this call. This CDR3 comprises 15 residues. The germline CDR1 and CDR2 sequences are SGHDN and FVKESK. CDR3: CASSPPGQMGDGYTF.

The chain employs TRBV4-1 and TRBJ1-1; TCRdb picks TRBD1, but there is no DNA to check that call. Germline CDR1 MGHRA, CDR2 YSYEKL. The CDR3 runs to 15 residues. The CDR3 spells CASSQRGQMNTEAFF.

V is TRBV28 and J is TRBJ2-6; TCRdb's D gene call, TRBD1, goes unchecked for lack of DNA. The CDR3 contains 12 residues. The germline V gene encodes CDR1 MDHEN and CDR2 SYDVKM. The CDR3 spells CASNIPLGVLTF.

The chain carries TRBV18 and TRBJ2-5; there is no DNA to check the TCRdb D call of TRBD1. Germline V CDR1 and CDR2: KGHSH, LQKENI. The CDR3 contains 15 residues. The CDR3 region is CASSSSDSPQETQYF.

The CDR3 reads CASSHFRDGTYEQYF. The rearrangement links TRBV5-5 to TRBJ2-7; the D gene TCRdb calls, TRBD1, cannot be checked with no DNA. This CDR3 is 15 amino acids long. Germline V gene sequence: CDR1 SGHKS, CDR2 YYEKEE (reference sequence). The complete variable domain, with remaining parts taken from reference TRBV5-5 and TRBJ2-7, reads DAGVTQSPTHLIKTRGQQVTLRCSPISGHKSVSWYQQVLGQGPQFIFQYYEKEERGRGNFPDRFSARQFPNYSSELNVNALLLGDSALYLCASSHFRDGTYEQYFGPGTRLTVT.

The rearrangement uses TRBV18 and TRBJ2-7; TCRdb calls TRBD1, which cannot be checked without DNA. The CDR3 totals 15 residues. CDR1 KGHSH and CDR2 LQKENI come from the germline V gene. The CDR3 spells CASSPTTGKDYEQYF.

The CDR3 region is CSGDAGDNEQFF. This rearrangement joins TRBV29-1 to TRBJ2-1; no DNA is available, so the TRBD1 call from TCRdb remains unchecked. The CDR3 runs to 12 residues. Germline assignment: CDR1 SQVTM and CDR2 ANQGSEA.

The rearrangement links TRBV19 to TRBJ2-3; the TRBD1 assignment by TCRdb is unverifiable without DNA. Germline V gene data show CDR1 as LNHDA and CDR2 as SQIVND (reference sequence). CDR3 size: 13 residues. The chain's CDR3 is CASSVGGTDTQYF.

The rearrangement joins TRBV4-1 to TRBJ2-7; absent DNA, TCRdb's TRBD2 call cannot be checked. From germline, CDR1 is MGHRA and CDR2 YSYEKL. This CDR3 is built from 16 residues. CDR3 loop: CASSQDGQGRSYEQYF.

This chain uses TRBV6-5 with TRBJ1-4. The CDR3 is 16 amino acids. Per germline, CDR1 MNHEY and CDR2 SVGAGI. CDR3 in amino acids: CASGWSQRSPNEKLFF.